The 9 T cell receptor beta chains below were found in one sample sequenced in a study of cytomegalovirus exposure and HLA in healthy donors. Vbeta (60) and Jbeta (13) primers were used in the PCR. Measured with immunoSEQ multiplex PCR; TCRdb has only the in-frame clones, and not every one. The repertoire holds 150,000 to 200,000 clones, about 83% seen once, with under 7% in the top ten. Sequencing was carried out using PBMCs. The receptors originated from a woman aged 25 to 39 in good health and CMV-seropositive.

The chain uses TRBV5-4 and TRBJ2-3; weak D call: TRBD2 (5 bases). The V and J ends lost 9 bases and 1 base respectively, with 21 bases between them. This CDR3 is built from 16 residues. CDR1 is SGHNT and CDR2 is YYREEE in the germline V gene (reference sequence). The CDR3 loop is CATTPPKRRGTDTQYF. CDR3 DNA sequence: TGTGCCACCACCCCCCCCAAGCGGCGCGGCACAGATACGCAGTATTTT.

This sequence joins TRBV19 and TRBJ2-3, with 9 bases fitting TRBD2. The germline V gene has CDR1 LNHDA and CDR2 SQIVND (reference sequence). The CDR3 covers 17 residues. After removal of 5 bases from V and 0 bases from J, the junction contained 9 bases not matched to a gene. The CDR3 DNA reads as TGTGCCAGTAGTCCACGACTAGCGGACTTTAGCACAGATACGCAGTATTTT. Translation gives CASSPRLADFSTDTQYF.

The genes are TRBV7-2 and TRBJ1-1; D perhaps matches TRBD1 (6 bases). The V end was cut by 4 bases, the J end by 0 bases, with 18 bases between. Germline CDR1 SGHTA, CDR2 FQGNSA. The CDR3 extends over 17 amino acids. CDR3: CASSSSSGDLMNTEAFF. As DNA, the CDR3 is TGTGCCAGCAGCTCCTCCTCAGGGGATCTTATGAACACTGAAGCTTTCTTT.

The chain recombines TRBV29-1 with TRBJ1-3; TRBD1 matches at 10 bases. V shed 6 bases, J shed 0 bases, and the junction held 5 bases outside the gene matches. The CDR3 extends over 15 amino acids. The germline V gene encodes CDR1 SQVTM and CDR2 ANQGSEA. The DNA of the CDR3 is TGCAGCGTAAGTGACAGGGGGCTCTCTGGAAACACCATATATTTT. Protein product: CSVSDRGLSGNTIYF.

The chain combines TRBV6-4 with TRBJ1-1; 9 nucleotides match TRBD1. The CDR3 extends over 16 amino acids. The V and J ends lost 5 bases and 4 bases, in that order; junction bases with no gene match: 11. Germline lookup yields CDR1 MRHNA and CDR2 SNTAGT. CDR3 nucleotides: TGTGCCAGCAGTCCCACAGGGGGCCCCGCGGGCACTGAAGCTTTCTTT. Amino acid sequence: CASSPTGGPAGTEAFF.

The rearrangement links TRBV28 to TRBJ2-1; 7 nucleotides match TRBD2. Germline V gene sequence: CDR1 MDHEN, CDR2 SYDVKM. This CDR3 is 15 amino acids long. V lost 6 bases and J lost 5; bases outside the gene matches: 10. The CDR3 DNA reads TGTGCCAGCAGCCCTGATCTGGGGGGGGACAATGAGCAGTTCTTC. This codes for CASSPDLGGDNEQFF.

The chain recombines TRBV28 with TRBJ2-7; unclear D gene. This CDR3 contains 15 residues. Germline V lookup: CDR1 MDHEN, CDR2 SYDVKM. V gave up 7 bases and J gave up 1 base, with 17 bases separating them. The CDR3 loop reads CASTRFSAGSYEQYF. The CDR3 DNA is TGTGCCAGCACCCGGTTTAGTGCCGGGTCCTACGAGCAGTACTTC.

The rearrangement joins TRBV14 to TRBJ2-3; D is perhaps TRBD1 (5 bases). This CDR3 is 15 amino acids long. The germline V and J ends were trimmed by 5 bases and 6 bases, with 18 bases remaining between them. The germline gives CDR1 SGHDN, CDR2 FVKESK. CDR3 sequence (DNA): TGTGCCAGCAGCAAAACAGGTTCCCTCGCCGATACGCAGTATTTT. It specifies CASSKTGSLADTQYF.

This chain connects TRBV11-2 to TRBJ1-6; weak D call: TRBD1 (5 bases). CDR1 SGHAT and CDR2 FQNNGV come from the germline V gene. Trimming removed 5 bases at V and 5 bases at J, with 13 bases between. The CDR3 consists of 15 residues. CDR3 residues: CASSPGGVNNSPLHF. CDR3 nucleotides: TGTGCCAGCAGCCCCGGAGGGGTTAATAATTCACCCCTCCACTTT.